Reported below is one T cell receptor (beta chain). This clonotype was seen a handful of times. Its antigen specificity is not known. No much larger clone exists at a distance of one base, and base qualities are not known. The donors were some 39 Caucasian individuals from Russia, aged 6 to 90 years, who were systemically healthy. Each donor gave about 10 milliliters of peripheral blood, drawn into EDTA-treated Vacutainer tubes. Ficoll-Paque density-gradient centrifugation was used to isolate PBMCs, with at least 6 million obtained per sample. Trizol reagent was used to extract total RNA from PBMCs, with at least 6 micrograms per sample. For every donor, flow cytometry on a PBMC aliquot measured the percentage of naive CD45RAhigh/CD27high T cells. These data come from a study of blood T cells in healthy people across ages (dated by TCRdb to 2013 to 2016). About the full investigation: In model experiments, roughly one uniquely barcoded TCR beta cDNA molecule per two T cells was captured by template switching. Age-related changes in TCR beta repertoire diversity were measured in the study by deep sequencing normalized with unique cDNA molecular identifiers. The donors were split into four age groups: young (average 16 years), middle-aged (39), aged (more than 60) and long-lived (approximately 80). To avoid experimental bias, donors of different ages were distributed randomly across sequencing lanes. Two additional independent replicas of 1 million unique cDNA reads from the same blood draw were analyzed for two donors (one aged 18 to 30 and one aged 80 or older). What the research found in general, with its limitations: Observed TCR beta diversity correlated strongly with the percentage of naive T cells measured by flow cytometry. Conclusive comparison of naive and antigen-experienced compartments was prevented by the profiling of bulk unsorted PBMCs. The long-lived group showed more naive CD4+ T cells, fewer expanded clones and increased TCR diversity than the aged group, suggesting age selection. Total diversity estimates from one million sequenced T cells were considered lower bounds and underestimates. The CMV infection status of donors was not known, potentially confounding age-related changes in expanded clonotypes. As age increased, observed TCR beta diversity per million T cells dropped in a roughly linear way, and a significant reduction was already evident by age 40.

The method behind the library was 5' RACE. Sequencing was carried out with an Illumina HiSeq 2500. A second roughly 6 to 12 cycle PCR used a sample-barcoded 5' primer and a J-beta primer mix. A unique molecular identifier was introduced onto each TCR beta cDNA molecule by a template-switch 5' adaptor carrying 12 random nucleotides. Each sample yielded at least 3 million CDR3-containing paired-end reads. All of the RNA was converted into first-strand cDNA using the Mint cDNA synthesis kit, with a TRBC-specific oligonucleotide serving as the primer. Following uracil-DNA glycosylase treatment, a first 18-cycle PCR with universal primers M1SS and BC2_uni_R was performed on all cDNA. As for the original processing: Normalization of each sample was performed by random selection of 1 million high-quality reads, each carrying a distinct molecular identifier. Reads with shared molecular identifiers were discarded instead of being binned into consensus sequences. MiTCR, with a Q25 quality threshold and the strictest error-elimination algorithm, was used for CDR3 identification, clonotype clustering and error correction. A nonparametric unseen species model using Euler transformation provided a lower-bound estimate of total TCR beta diversity. The public reads were reprocessed in TCRdb via fastp at Q25 and MiXCR, keeping in-frame beta chains. Rows merge per CDR3 protein into single entries with the most common DNA and genes. TCRdb's processing, not the authors', yielded these V and J calls. The sample table records roughly 800,000 distinct CDR3 sequences; nearly 60% of these occur just once. The ten biggest clones cover roughly 22% of the sample.

The CDR1 and CDR2 encoded by the germline V gene are MNHEY and SVGAGI. Including the terminal cysteine and phenylalanine, the CDR3 comprises 17 residues. The kept DNA is CDR3 alone, 51 bases in frame from the first base. Trimmed from V: 2 bases; trimmed from J: 5 bases; junction bases lacking a gene match: 13. Sequencing input: blood. The rearrangement combines TRBV6-5 with TRBJ2-5, with TRBD1 matching 8 junction bases. The source is a man younger than 40 in good health. The CDR3 region: CASSYPRTGPQTETQYF. DNA sequence: TGTGCCAGCAGTTACCCAAGGACAGGGCCACAGACGGAGACCCAGTACTTC.